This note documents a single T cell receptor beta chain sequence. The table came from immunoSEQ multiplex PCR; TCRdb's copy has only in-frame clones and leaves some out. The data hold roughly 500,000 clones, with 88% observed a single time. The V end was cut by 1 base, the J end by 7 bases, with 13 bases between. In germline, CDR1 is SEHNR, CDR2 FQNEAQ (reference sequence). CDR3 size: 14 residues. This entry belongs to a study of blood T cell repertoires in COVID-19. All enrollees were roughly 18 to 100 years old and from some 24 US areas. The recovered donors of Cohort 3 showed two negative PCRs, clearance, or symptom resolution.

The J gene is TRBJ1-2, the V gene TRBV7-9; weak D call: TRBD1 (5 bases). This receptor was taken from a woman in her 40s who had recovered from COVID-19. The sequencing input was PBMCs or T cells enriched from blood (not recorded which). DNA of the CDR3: TGTGCCAGCAGCTTAGTCAGGGCAGAAATTGGCTACACCTTC. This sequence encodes CASSLVRAEIGYTF. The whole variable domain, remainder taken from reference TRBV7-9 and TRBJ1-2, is DTGVSQNPRHKITKRGQNVTFRCDPISEHNRLYWYRQTLGQGPEFLTYFQNEAQLEKSRLLSDRFSAERPKGSFSTLEIQRTEQGDSAMYLCASSLVRAEIGYTFGSGTRLTVV.